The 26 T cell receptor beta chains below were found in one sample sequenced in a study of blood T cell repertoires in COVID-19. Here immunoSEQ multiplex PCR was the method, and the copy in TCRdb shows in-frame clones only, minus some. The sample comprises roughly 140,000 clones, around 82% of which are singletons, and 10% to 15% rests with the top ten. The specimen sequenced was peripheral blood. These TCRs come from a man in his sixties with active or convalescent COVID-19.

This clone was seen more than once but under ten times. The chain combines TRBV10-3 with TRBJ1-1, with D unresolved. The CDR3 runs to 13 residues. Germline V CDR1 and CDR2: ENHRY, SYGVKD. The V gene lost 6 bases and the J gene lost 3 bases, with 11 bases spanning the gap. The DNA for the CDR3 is TGTGCCATCAGCTTCGGGTCTGACACTGAAGCTTTCTTT. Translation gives CAISFGSDTEAFF.

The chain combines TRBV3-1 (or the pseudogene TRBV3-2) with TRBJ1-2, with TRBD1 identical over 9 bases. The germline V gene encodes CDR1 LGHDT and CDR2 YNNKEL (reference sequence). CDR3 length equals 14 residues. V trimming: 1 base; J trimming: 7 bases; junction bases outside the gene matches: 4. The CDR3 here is CASSQVQGAGGYTF. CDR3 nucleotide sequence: TGTGCCAGCAGCCAAGTACAGGGGGCGGGTGGCTACACCTTC.

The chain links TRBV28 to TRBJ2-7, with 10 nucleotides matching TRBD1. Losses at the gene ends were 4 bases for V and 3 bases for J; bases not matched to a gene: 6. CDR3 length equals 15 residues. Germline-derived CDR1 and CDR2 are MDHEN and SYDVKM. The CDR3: CASSSRQGAYYEQYF. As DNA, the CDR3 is TGTGCCAGCAGTTCCCGACAGGGGGCGTACTACGAGCAGTACTTC.

This CDR3 is CASSLQTGGGSEKLFF. The CDR3 bases are TGTGCCAGCAGCCTTCAAACAGGGGGCGGAAGTGAAAAACTGTTTTTT. V is TRBV3-1 (or the pseudogene TRBV3-2) and J is TRBJ1-4; TRBD1 aligns across 9 bases. The CDR3 loop spans 16 amino acids. The junction had 10 bases not matched to a gene; V was cut back by 4 bases and J by 7 bases. Per germline, CDR1 LGHDT and CDR2 YNNKEL (reference sequence).

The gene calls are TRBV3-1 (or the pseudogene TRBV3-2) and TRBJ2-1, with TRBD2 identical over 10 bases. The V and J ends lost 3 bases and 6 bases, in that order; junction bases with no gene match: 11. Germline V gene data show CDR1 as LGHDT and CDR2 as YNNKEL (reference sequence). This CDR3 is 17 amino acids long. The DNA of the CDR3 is TGTGCCAGCAGCCAGGGCCCTCTAGCGGGAGTGAGCAATGAGCAGTTCTTC. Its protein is CASSQGPLAGVSNEQFF.

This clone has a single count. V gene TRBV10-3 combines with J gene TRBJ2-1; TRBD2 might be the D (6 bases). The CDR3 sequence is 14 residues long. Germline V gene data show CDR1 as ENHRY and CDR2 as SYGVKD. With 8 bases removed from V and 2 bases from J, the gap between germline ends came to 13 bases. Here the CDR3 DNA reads TGTGCCATCCGGGGGAGTGGCGCCTACAATGAGCAGTTCTTC. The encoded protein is CAIRGSGAYNEQFF.

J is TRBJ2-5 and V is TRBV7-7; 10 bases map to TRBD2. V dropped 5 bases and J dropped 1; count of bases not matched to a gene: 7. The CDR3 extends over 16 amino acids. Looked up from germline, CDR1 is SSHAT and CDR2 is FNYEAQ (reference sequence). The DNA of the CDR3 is TGTGCCAGCAGCCACAGGACTAGCGGAGTCCAAGAGACCCAGTACTTC. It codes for CASSHRTSGVQETQYF.

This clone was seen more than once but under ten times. Here the CDR3 reads CASKGDSYEQYF. CDR3 DNA sequence: TGTGCCAGCAAGGGGGACTCCTACGAGCAGTACTTC. The genes are TRBV7-9 and TRBJ2-7; possibly TRBD1 for D (6 bases). This CDR3 spans 12 amino acids. V was clipped by 7 bases and J by 0 bases, with 7 bases between them. CDR1 is SEHNR and CDR2 is FQNEAQ in the germline V gene (reference sequence).

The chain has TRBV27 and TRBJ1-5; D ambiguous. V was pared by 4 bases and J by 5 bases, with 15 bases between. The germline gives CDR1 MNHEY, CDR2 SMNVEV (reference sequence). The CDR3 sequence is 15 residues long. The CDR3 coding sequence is TGTGCCAGCAGTTCTCAAGGAGGTATCCATCAGCCCCAGCATTTT. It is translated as CASSSQGGIHQPQHF.

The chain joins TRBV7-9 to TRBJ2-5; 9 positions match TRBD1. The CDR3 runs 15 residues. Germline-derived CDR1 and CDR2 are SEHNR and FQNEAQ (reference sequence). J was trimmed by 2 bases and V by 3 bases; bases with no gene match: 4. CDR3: CASSLGQGGQETQYF. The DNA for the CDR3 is TGTGCCAGCAGCTTGGGACAGGGAGGTCAAGAGACCCAGTACTTC.

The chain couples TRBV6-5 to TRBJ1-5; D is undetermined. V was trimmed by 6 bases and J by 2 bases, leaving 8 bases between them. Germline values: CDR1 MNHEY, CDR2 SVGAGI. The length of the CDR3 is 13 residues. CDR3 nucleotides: TGTGCCAGCAGACGGGAGGGCAATCAGCCCCAGCATTTT. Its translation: CASRREGNQPQHF.

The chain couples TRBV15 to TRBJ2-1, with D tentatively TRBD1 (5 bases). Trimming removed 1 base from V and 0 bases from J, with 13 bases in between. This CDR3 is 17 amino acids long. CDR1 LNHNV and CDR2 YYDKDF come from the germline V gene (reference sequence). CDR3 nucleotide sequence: TGTGCCACCAGCAGAGCGGCAGGGCCCAGCTCCTACAATGAGCAGTTCTTC. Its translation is CATSRAAGPSSYNEQFF.

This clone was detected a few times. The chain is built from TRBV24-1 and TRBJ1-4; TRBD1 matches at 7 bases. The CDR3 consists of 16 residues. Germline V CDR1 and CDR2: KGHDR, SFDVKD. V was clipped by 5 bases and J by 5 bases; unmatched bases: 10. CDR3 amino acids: CATSAARGMENEKLFF. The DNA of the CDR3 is TGTGCCACCAGTGCGGCCAGGGGGATGGAGAATGAAAAACTGTTTTTT.

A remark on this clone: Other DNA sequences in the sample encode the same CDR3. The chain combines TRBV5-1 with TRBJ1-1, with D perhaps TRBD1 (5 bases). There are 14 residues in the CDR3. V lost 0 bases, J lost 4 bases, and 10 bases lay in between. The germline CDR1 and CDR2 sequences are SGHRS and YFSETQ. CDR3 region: CASSLAGGGTEAFF. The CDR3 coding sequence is TGCGCCAGCAGCTTGGCCGGGGGAGGCACTGAAGCTTTCTTT.

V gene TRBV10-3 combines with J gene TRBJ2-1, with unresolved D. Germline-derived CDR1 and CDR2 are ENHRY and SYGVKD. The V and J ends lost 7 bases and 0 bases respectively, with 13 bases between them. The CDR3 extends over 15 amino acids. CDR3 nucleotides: TGTGCCATCACCCGGAGTTCCGACTCCTACAATGAGCAGTTCTTC. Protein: CAITRSSDSYNEQFF.

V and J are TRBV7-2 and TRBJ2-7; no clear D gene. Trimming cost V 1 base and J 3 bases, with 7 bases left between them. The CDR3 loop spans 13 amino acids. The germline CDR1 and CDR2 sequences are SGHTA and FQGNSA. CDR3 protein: CASSLETVYEQYF. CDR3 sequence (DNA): TGTGCCAGCAGCTTAGAAACAGTCTACGAGCAGTACTTC.

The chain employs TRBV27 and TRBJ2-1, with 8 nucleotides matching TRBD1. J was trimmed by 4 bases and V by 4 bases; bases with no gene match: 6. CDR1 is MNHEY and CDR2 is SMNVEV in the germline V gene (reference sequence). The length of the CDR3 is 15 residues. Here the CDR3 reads CASSSRTGRYNEQFF. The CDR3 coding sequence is TGTGCCAGCAGTTCCAGGACAGGGAGGTACAATGAGCAGTTCTTC.

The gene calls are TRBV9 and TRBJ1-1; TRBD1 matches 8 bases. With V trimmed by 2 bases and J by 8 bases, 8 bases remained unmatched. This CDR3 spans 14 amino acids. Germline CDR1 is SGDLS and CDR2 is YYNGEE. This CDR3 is CASSVTGADGEAFF. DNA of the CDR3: TGTGCCAGCAGCGTGACAGGGGCCGACGGGGAAGCTTTCTTT.

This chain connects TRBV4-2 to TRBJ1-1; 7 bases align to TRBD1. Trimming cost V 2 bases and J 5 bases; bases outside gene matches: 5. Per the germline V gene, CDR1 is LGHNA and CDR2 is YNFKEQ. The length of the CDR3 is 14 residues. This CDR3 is CASSQRGGWTEAFF. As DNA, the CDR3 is TGTGCCAGCAGCCAAAGAGGGGGCTGGACTGAAGCTTTCTTT.

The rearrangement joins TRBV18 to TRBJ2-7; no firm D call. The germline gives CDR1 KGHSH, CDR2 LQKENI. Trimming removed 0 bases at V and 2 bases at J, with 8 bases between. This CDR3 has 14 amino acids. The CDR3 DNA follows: TGTGCCAGCTCACCACCGTCGGTAGCCTACGAGCAGTACTTC. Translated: CASSPPSVAYEQYF.

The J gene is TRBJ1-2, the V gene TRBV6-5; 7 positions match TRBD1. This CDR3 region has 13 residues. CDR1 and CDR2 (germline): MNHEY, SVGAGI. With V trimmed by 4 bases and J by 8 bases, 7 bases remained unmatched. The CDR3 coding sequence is TGTGCCAGCAGTTCAACAGGGGCCCTGGGCTACACCTTC. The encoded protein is CASSSTGALGYTF.

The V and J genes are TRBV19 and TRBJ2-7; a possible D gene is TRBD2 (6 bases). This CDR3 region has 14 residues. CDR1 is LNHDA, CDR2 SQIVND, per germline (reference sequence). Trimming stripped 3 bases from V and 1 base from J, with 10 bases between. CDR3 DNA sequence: TGTGCCAGTAGTATGGAGGGTAAATCCTACGAGCAGTACTTC. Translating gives CASSMEGKSYEQYF.

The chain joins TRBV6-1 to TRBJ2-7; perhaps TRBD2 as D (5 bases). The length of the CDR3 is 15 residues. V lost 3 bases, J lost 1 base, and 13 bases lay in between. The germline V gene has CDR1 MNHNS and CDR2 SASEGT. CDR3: CASSEGATGSYEQYF. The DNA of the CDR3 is TGTGCCAGCAGTGAGGGAGCCACGGGGTCCTACGAGCAGTACTTC.

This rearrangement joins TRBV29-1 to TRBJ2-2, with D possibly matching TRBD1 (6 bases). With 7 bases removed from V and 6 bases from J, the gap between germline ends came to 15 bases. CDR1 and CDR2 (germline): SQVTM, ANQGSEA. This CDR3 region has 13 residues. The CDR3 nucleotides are TGCAGCGGATACAGGGAAACGTCCGGGGAGCTGTTTTTT. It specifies CSGYRETSGELFF.

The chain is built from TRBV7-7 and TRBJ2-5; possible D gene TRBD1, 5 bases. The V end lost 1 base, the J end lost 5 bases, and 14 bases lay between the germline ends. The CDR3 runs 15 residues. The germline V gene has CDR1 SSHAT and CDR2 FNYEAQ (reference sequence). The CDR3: CASSLDTRGTETQYF. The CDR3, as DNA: TGTGCCAGCAGCTTAGATACAAGGGGAACGGAGACCCAGTACTTC.

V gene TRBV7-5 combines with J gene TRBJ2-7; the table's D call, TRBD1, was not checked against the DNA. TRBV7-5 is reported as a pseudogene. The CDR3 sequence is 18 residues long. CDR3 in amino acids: CVRSLPGQGSQSSYEQYF. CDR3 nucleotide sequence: TGTGTCAGAAGCTTACCAGGACAGGGGTCTCAGAGCTCCTACGAGCAGTACTTC.